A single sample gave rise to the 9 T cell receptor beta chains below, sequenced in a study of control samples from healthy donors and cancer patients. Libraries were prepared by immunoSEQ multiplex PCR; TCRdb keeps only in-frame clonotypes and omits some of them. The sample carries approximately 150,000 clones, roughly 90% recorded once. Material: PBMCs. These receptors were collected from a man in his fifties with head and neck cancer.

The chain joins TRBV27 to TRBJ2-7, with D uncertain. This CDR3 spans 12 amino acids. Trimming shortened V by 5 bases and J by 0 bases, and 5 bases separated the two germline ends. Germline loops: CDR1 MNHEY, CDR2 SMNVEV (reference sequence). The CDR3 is CASSARSYEQYF. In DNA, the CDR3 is TGTGCCAGCAGTGCACGCTCCTACGAGCAGTACTTC.

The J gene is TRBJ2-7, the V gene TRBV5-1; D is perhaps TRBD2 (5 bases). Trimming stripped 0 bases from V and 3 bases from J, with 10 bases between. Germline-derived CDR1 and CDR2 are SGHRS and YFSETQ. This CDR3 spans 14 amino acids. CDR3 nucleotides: TGCGCCAGCAGCTTGGAATCGGGGTACTACGAGCAGTACTTC. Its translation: CASSLESGYYEQYF.

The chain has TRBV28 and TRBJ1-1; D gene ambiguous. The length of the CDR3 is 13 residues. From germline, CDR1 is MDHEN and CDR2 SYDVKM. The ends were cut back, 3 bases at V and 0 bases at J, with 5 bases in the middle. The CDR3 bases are TGTGCCAGCAGTTTCCATGTGAACACTGAAGCTTTCTTT. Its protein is CASSFHVNTEAFF.

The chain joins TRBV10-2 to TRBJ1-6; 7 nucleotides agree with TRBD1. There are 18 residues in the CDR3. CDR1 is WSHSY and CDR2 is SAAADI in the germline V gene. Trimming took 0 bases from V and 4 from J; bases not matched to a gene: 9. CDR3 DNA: TGCGCCAGCAGTGAGTCAACGGGACAGTCTTTTTATAATTCACCCCTCCACTTT. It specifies CASSESTGQSFYNSPLHF.

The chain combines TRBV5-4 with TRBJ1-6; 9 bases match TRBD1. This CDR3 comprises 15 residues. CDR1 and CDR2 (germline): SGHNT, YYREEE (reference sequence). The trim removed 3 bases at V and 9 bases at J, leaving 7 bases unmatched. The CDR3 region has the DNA TGTGCCAGCAGCTCCCAGACAGGGGGTGCTTCACCCCTCCACTTT. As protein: CASSSQTGGASPLHF.

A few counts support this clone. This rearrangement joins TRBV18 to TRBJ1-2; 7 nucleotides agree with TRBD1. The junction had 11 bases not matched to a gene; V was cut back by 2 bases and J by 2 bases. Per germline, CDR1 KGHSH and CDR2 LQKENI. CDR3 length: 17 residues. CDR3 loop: CASSPIEGARENYGYTF. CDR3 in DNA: TGTGCCAGCTCACCAATTGAGGGGGCTCGGGAAAACTATGGCTACACCTTC. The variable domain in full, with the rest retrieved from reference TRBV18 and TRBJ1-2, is NAGVMQNPRHLVRRRGQEARLRCSPMKGHSHVYWYRQLPEEGLKFMVYLQKENIIDESGMPKERFSAEFPKEGPSILRIQQVVRGDSAAYFCASSPIEGARENYGYTFGSGTRLTVV.

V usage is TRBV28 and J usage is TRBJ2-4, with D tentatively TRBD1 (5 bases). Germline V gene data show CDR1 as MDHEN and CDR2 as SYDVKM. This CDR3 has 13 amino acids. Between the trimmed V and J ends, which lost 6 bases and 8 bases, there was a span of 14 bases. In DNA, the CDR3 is TGTGCCAGCAGGGGGCCAGGGTCCGACATTCAGTACTTC. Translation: CASRGPGSDIQYF.

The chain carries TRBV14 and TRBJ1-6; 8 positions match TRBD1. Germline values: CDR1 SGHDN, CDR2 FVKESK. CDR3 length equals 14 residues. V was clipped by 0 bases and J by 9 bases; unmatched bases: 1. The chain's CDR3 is CASSQDRGRSPLHF. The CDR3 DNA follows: TGTGCCAGCAGCCAAGACAGGGGGCGTTCACCCCTCCACTTT.

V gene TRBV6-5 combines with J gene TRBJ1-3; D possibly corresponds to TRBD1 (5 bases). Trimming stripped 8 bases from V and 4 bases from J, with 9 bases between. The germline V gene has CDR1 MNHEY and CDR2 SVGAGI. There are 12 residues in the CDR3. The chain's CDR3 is CASGALGNTIYF. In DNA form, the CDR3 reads TGTGCCAGCGGGGCCCTAGGAAACACCATATATTTT.